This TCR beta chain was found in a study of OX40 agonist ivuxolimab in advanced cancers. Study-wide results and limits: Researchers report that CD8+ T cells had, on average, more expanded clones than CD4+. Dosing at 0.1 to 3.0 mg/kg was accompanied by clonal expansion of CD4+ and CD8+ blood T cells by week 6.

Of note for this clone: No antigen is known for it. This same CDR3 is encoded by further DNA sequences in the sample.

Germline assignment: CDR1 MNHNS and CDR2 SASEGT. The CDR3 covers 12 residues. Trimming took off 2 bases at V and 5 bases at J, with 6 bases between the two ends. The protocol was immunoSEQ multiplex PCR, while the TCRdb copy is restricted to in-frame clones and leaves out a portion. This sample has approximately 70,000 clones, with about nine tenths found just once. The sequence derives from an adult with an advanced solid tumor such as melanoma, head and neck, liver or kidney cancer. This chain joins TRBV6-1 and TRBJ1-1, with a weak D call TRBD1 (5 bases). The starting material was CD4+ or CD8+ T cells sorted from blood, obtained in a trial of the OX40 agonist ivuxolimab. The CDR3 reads CASSERGTEAFF. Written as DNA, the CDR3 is TGTGCCAGCAGTGAACGGGGGACTGAAGCTTTCTTT.